This is a list of T cell receptor beta chains from one sample in a study of blood T cell repertoires in COVID-19. The method was immunoSEQ multiplex PCR; TCRdb's version includes in-frame clones alone and lacks a portion of them. The top ten hold around 5% of the sample, which has around 84,000 clones, over 65% seen once. The sequenced material came from peripheral blood. The receptors here all came from a man aged 45-60 years with active or convalescent COVID-19. Both conserved end residues are part of each CDR3. Fields, in order: clone size, J gene, V gene, D gene, CDR3 protein, CDR3 DNA. A D gene is named only where the DNA matches it firmly. Only part of the rows carry a size: once, few, many, or a class if the clone is expanded.

.	TRBJ2-1	TRBV6-5	.	CASSRITVGNEQFF	TGTGCCAGCAGCAGAATAACAGTGGGCAATGAGCAGTTCTTC
.	TRBJ1-6	TRBV19	TRBD1	CASSETGEYSPLHF	TGTGCCAGTAGTGAGACAGGGGAGTATTCACCCCTCCACTTT
.	TRBJ1-2	TRBV5-6	TRBD1	CASSLGQGINYGYTF	TGTGCCAGCAGCCTTGGACAGGGTATCAACTATGGCTACACCTTC
few	TRBJ1-1	TRBV2	.	CASSLNGAGRNTEAFF	TGTGCCAGCAGCCTAAACGGGGCGGGGAGGAACACTGAAGCTTTCTTT
once	TRBJ2-1	TRBV5-1	TRBD1	CASSLGFGTGGDEQFF	TGCGCCAGCAGCTTGGGATTCGGGACAGGGGGCGATGAGCAGTTCTTC
.	TRBJ2-5	TRBV24-1	.	CATSDPDRRMGQYF	TGTGCCACCAGTGATCCCGACAGGCGAATGGGCCAGTACTTC
.	TRBJ2-2	TRBV6-1	TRBD2	CASSEASGLAGVPGELFF	TGTGCCAGCAGTGAAGCTTCCGGACTAGCGGGGGTTCCCGGGGAGCTGTTTTTT
.	TRBJ2-3	TRBV19	.	CASSSGGTDTQYF	TGTGCCAGTAGTTCGGGGGGCACAGATACGCAGTATTTT
.	TRBJ2-2	TRBV3-1/TRBV3-2	TRBD2	CASSQASGGRRTGELFF	TGTGCCAGCAGCCAGGCTAGCGGGGGACGTAGGACCGGGGAGCTGTTTTTT
.	TRBJ1-5	TRBV30	TRBD1	CAWSRQGENQPQHF	TGTGCCTGGAGTAGACAGGGAGAGAATCAGCCCCAGCATTTT
.	TRBJ2-7	TRBV7-2	TRBD2	CASSLSSGGRYEQYF	TGTGCCAGCAGCTTATCTAGCGGGGGGCGCTACGAGCAGTACTTC
.	TRBJ2-7	TRBV6-5	.	CASSYWGLGYEQYF	TGTGCCAGCAGTTACTGGGGCTTAGGATACGAGCAGTACTTC
.	TRBJ2-7	TRBV5-5	.	CASNPTAGSYEQYF	TGTGCCAGCAACCCGACCGCAGGGTCCTACGAGCAGTACTTC
.	TRBJ2-7	TRBV7-2	TRBD2	CASSLVQLAGGTYEQYF	TGTGCCAGCAGCCTAGTCCAACTAGCGGGGGGAACCTACGAGCAGTACTTC
.	TRBJ2-2	TRBV24-1	TRBD2	CATSSSPGSGGEAGELFF	TGTGCCACCAGCTCCTCCCCTGGTAGCGGGGGGGAAGCCGGGGAGCTGTTTTTT
.	TRBJ2-7	TRBV12-5	.	CASGAGQSYEQYF	TGTGCTAGTGGTGCGGGACAGAGCTACGAGCAGTACTTC
.	TRBJ2-2	TRBV13	.	CASSLGTELNTGELFF	TGTGCCAGCAGCTTAGGGACAGAACTAAACACCGGGGAGCTGTTTTTT
few	TRBJ2-2	TRBV18	.	CASSLSGDRRHTGELFF	TGTGCCAGCTCACTCTCAGGCGACAGACGCCACACCGGGGAGCTGTTTTTT
.	TRBJ2-4	TRBV10-2	TRBD1	CASGQGYIQYF	TGCGCCAGTGGACAGGGGTACATTCAGTACTTC
.	TRBJ2-1	TRBV11-2	TRBD2	CASTPGGPNNEQFF	TGTGCCAGCACCCCGGGGGGTCCCAACAATGAGCAGTTCTTC
.	TRBJ2-3	TRBV7-2	.	CASSLGGSADTQYF	TGTGCCAGCAGCTTAGGGGGCAGCGCAGATACGCAGTATTTT
.	TRBJ2-2	TRBV29-1	.	CSVGQALTGELFF	TGCAGCGTTGGACAGGCCCTCACCGGGGAGCTGTTTTTT
.	TRBJ1-1	TRBV6-5	.	CASTLTGGNTEAFF	TGTGCCAGCACCCTGACAGGCGGGAACACTGAAGCTTTCTTT
.	TRBJ1-3	TRBV6-1	.	CASSESGTFYSGNTIYF	TGTGCCAGCAGTGAAAGCGGCACCTTCTACTCTGGAAACACCATATATTTT
.	TRBJ2-1	TRBV24-1	.	CATSNPGQDEQFF	TGTGCCACCAGCAACCCCGGACAAGATGAGCAGTTCTTC
.	TRBJ2-3	TRBV18	.	CASSPVRSADTQYF	TGTGCCAGCTCACCAGTAAGGAGCGCAGATACGCAGTATTTT
.	TRBJ1-6	TRBV7-9	.	CASSRQDSPLHF	TGTGCCAGCAGCCGACAGGATTCACCCCTCCACTTT
.	TRBJ1-2	TRBV6-2/TRBV6-3	.	CASSLRGARYYGYTF	TGTGCCAGCAGCCTTCGGGGGGCCCGGTACTATGGCTACACCTTC
few	TRBJ2-2	TRBV29-1	.	CSVGRVQTGELFF	TGCAGCGTTGGTCGCGTCCAAACCGGGGAGCTGTTTTTT
.	TRBJ2-1	TRBV28	TRBD2	CASRSRPLAGGFRRHEQFF	TGTGCCAGCAGGTCCAGGCCCCTAGCGGGGGGCTTTCGCCGGCATGAGCAGTTCTTC
.	TRBJ2-5	TRBV4-2	TRBD1	CASSPRDRGIQETQYF	TGTGCCAGCAGCCCGCGGGACAGGGGGATCCAAGAGACCCAGTACTTC
many	TRBJ2-4	TRBV11-2	.	CASSSRGGWGNIQYF	TGTGCCAGCAGCTCCCGAGGAGGTTGGGGAAACATTCAGTACTTC
.	TRBJ1-6	TRBV14	TRBD1	CASSARQGTNSPLHF	TGTGCCAGCAGCGCCCGACAGGGGACCAATTCACCCCTCCACTTT
.	TRBJ2-3	TRBV5-1	TRBD2	CASSLGAGERGDTQYF	TGCGCCAGCAGCCTAGGGGCGGGGGAGCGGGGAGATACGCAGTATTTT
.	TRBJ2-3	TRBV6-5	.	CASSKQGTSTDTQYF	TGTGCCAGCAGCAAACAGGGCACAAGCACAGATACGCAGTATTTT
.	TRBJ2-5	TRBV30	.	CAWSWYRGETQYF	TGTGCCTGGAGCTGGTATCGAGGAGAGACCCAGTACTTC
.	TRBJ2-1	TRBV6-5	TRBD2	CASSSRGGRYEQFF	TGTGCCAGCAGTTCTCGGGGGGGCCGGTATGAGCAGTTCTTC
.	TRBJ1-3	TRBV12-5	.	CASGLVLPPLTGHPGNTIYF	TGTGCTAGTGGTTTGGTACTTCCCCCTCTAACAGGGCACCCTGGAAACACCATATATTTT
once	TRBJ2-5	TRBV30	.	CASGLGGQTQYF	TGTGCCTCCGGACTGGGGGGGCAGACCCAGTACTTC
.	TRBJ1-1	TRBV7-3	TRBD1	CASSPQGETEAFF	TGTGCCAGCAGCCCACAGGGGGAAACTGAAGCTTTCTTT
.	TRBJ2-7	TRBV18	TRBD2	CASSPTSGDPYEQYF	TGTGCCAGCTCACCCACTAGCGGCGATCCCTACGAGCAGTACTTC